The clone carrying this TCR beta chain was counted a single time. Its cognate antigen is unknown. PCR primers comprised 60 Vbeta and 13 Jbeta primers. In the study's own analysis: A later analysis counted approximately 80 million unique TCR beta chains, some 12 million shared. Libraries were prepared by immunoSEQ multiplex PCR; TCRdb keeps only in-frame clonotypes and omits some of them. The V and J calls and clone size come from that table; D and trimming were worked out from the DNA. Here the sample spans 100,000 to 150,000 clones, 70% to 85% being singletons. V lost 3 bases and J lost 4; bases outside the gene matches: 8. CDR3 length equals 15 residues. Germline V gene sequence: CDR1 MDHEN, CDR2 SYDVKM. This sample stems from a study of cytomegalovirus exposure and HLA in healthy donors. Whole-study results and caveats: Analyzed later, most CMV-associated TCR beta chains appeared HLA-restricted.

This receptor was identified in a middle-aged man in good health and CMV-seropositive. This chain links TRBV28 with TRBJ1-1; 7 bases map to TRBD1. What was sequenced was PBMCs. The CDR3 here is CASSLGPAGGTEAFF. DNA of the CDR3: TGTGCCAGCAGTTTGGGGCCGGCAGGGGGCACTGAAGCTTTCTTT. Based on the CDR3 plus reference TRBV28 and TRBJ1-1, the full variable domain is DVKVTQSSRYLVKRTGEKVFLECVQDMDHENMFWYRQDPGLGLRLIYFSYDVKMKEKGDIPEGYSVSREKKERFSLILESASTNQTSMYLCASSLGPAGGTEAFFGQGTRLTVV.